A selection of T cell receptor beta chains follows, all from one sample in a study of blood T cell repertoires in COVID-19. Libraries were prepared by immunoSEQ multiplex PCR; TCRdb keeps only in-frame clonotypes and omits some of them. The table shows around 230,000 clones, with approximately 86% occurring only once. The sequenced sample was peripheral blood. The receptors come from a man in his sixties who had recovered from COVID-19. CDR3s include the opening cysteine and the closing phenylalanine or tryptophan. Each record gives: clone size, D gene, V gene, J gene, CDR3 DNA, CDR3 protein. D genes are given only for firm matches. The listing skips clone size in some rows; elsewhere it reads once, few, many or a size class.

>few|NA|TRBV18|TRBJ1-6
TGTGCCAGCTCTCAGATCGGACAGTCAAATTCACCCCTCCACTTT
CASSQIGQSNSPLHF
>NA|NA|TRBV25-1|TRBJ1-6
TGTGCCAGCAGTGATCAGAATTCACCCCTCCACTTT
CASSDQNSPLHF
>NA|NA|TRBV18|TRBJ2-5
TGTGCCAGCTCCCCGTTGCAAGAGACCCAGTACTTC
CASSPLQETQYF
>NA|TRBD1|TRBV7-8|TRBJ1-2
TGTGCCAGCAGTTACACAAGACAGGGGTCGGGCTACACCTTC
CASSYTRQGSGYTF
>NA|NA|TRBV19|TRBJ2-3
TGTGCCAGTAGCCGGGGTATAGCCCTGAAGATAGATACGCAGTATTTT
CASSRGIALKIDTQYF
>NA|NA|TRBV7-6|TRBJ1-3
TGTGCCAGCAGCTCTGACGGACGGAGGACTGGAAACACCATATATTTT
CASSSDGRRTGNTIYF
>NA|TRBD2|TRBV5-1|TRBJ2-1
TGCGCCAGCAGCTTGCTTTCTAGCGGGGCCTATAAAACATCGGGCAATGAGCAGTTCTTC
CASSLLSSGAYKTSGNEQFF
>NA|NA|TRBV4-2|TRBJ1-2
TGTGCCAGCAGCCAAGAGACAGGAAACCCCTACACCTTC
CASSQETGNPYTF
>NA|NA|TRBV5-1|TRBJ1-2
TGCGCCAGCAGCTTGGGGGGCACAGGGACGGCCAACTCTAACTATGGCTACACCTTC
CASSLGGTGTANSNYGYTF
>NA|TRBD2|TRBV6-2/TRBV6-3|TRBJ2-1
TGTGCCAGCAGTTACCTGCGGGGGGGATACAATGAGCAGTTCTTC
CASSYLRGGYNEQFF
>NA|TRBD1|TRBV28|TRBJ1-6
TGTGCCAGCAGTTTACCGGGACAGAAAAATTCACCCCTCCACTTT
CASSLPGQKNSPLHF
>few|NA|TRBV3-1/TRBV3-2|TRBJ2-2
TGTGCCAGCAGCCAACCGCGCGCGGCCACCGGGGAGCTGTTTTTT
CASSQPRAATGELFF
>NA|TRBD1|TRBV14|TRBJ2-2
TGTGCCAGCAGCCAAGCCGGTCGAGGGCGGACAGGGAGCACCGGGGAGCTGTTTTTT
CASSQAGRGRTGSTGELFF
>NA|TRBD1|TRBV27|TRBJ2-2
TGTGCCAGCAGCAGTGACAGGGGGGGAACCGGGGAGCTGTTTTTT
CASSSDRGGTGELFF
>NA|NA|TRBV21-1|TRBJ1-1
TGTGCCAGCAGCCGACGGACAGGGGTCCACACTGAAGCTTTCTTT
CASSRRTGVHTEAFF
>NA|NA|TRBV5-6|TRBJ1-2
TGTGCCAGCAGACATGGGAATAACAGGGCTCACTATGGCTACACCTTC
CASRHGNNRAHYGYTF
>NA|NA|TRBV6-2/TRBV6-3|TRBJ1-2
TGTGCCATCAGCCAGATAGAGACTAACTATGGCTACACCTTC
CAISQIETNYGYTF
>NA|NA|TRBV2|TRBJ1-3
TGTGCCAGCGATGCAGGTGGCGGAAACACCATATATTTT
CASDAGGGNTIYF
>NA|NA|TRBV5-1|TRBJ2-6
TGCGCCAGCAGCTTGTATCAGGGAGGCTCTGGGGCCAACGTCCTGACTTTC
CASSLYQGGSGANVLTF
>NA|TRBD2|TRBV19|TRBJ2-1
TGTGCCAGTAGGGAACTAGCGGGGGGGCTATACAATGAGCAGTTCTTC
CASRELAGGLYNEQFF
>NA|NA|TRBV4-2|TRBJ2-5
TGTGCCAGCAGCCAAGGGTCTACGGGGGAGAGGCAAGAGACCCAGTACTTC
CASSQGSTGERQETQYF
>NA|TRBD1|TRBV5-1|TRBJ2-7
TGCGCCAGCAGCTTACCTCGGGGACAGGGGGCGTACGAGCAGTACTTC
CASSLPRGQGAYEQYF
>once|TRBD1|TRBV20-1|TRBJ1-1
TGCAGTGCTAGTCCGACCGGGACAGGGGCTGAAGCTTTCTTT
CSASPTGTGAEAFF
>NA|TRBD2|TRBV9|TRBJ2-1
TGTGCCAGCAGCGTTAGCGGGGCATGGAGCTCCTACAATGAGCAGTTCTTC
CASSVSGAWSSYNEQFF
>many|NA|TRBV5-6|TRBJ2-3
TGTGCCAGCAGCTACCCAGCTTTCGGGAGAGGGGATACGCAGTATTTT
CASSYPAFGRGDTQYF
>NA|NA|TRBV10-1|TRBJ1-1
TGCGCCAGCATTGACAACCGGGGGGTTGTTTACACTGAAGCTTTCTTT
CASIDNRGVVYTEAFF
>NA|TRBD1|TRBV12-5|TRBJ1-2
TGTGCTAGTGGTTTGGGGACAGGCCAGCAAGGCTATGGCTACACCTTC
CASGLGTGQQGYGYTF
>NA|NA|TRBV18|TRBJ2-7
TGTGCCAGCTCACTTAAGGGGTACGAGCAGTACTTC
CASSLKGYEQYF
>NA|TRBD1|TRBV6-5|TRBJ2-2
TGTGCCAGCAGCGGACAGGCAAAACACACCGGGGAGCTGTTTTTT
CASSGQAKHTGELFF